This is a list of T cell receptor beta chains from one sample in a study of blood T cells in healthy people across ages. Via MiXCR, TCRdb re-called the 5' RACE reads, giving one row per CDR3 protein. The sample includes some 1.4 million distinct CDR3 sequences, approximately 42% of them seen just once. The sample taken for sequencing was blood. All receptors come from a woman aged 18-29 years in good health. Each CDR3 is given without its conserved first and last residue.

V | CDR3
TRBV7-2 | ASSRLRSSAIYEQY
TRBV12-5 | ASDSERGTGELF
TRBV25-1 | ASSRGDPPNEQF
TRBV7-2 | ASSLGSPLAGAYNEQF
TRBV4-1 | ASSHGTANSPLH
TRBV29-1 | SVHQVAGPDTQY
TRBV10-3 | AISESTTLGYNEQF
TRBV7-9 | ASRQFRDREETQY
TRBV7-2 | ASSLWVSDTQY
TRBV6-2/TRBV6-3 | ASSYSFGTSGGLVEQF
TRBV7-9 | ASSLVVNYEQY
TRBV18 | ASSPGQSTNYGYT
TRBV11-1 | ASSLNSMSYEQY
TRBV12-3/TRBV12-4 | ASSFGQSFEQY
TRBV11-2 | ASSLGQVTDTQY
TRBV11-2 | ASSSSYSDEQF